What follows are 30 T cell receptor beta chains derived from one specimen sequenced in a study of glioma-infiltrating T cells after dendritic cell vaccination (dated by TCRdb to the mid-2010s). Sample time point, as interpreted from the label and publication: after dendritic cell vaccination, including at tumor progression/relapse. Library method: the immunoSEQ multiplex PCR assay. The table comes from immuneACCESS by way of TCRdb, which keeps in-frame sequences with V and J called. Part of the clones is missing from these tables; in studies checked, under half for an unresolved V gene and the rest for unknown reasons. The sample yields approximately 85,000 clones; around 85% were counted once. In total, the top ten clones hold 8.5% of the sample. Material: blood, obtained after dendritic cell vaccination. All receptors derive from a human donor with glioblastoma.

The V and J genes are TRBV5-1 and TRBJ2-5; tentative D call: TRBD1 (6 bases). CDR3 length: 16 amino acids. Germline CDR1 is SGHRS and CDR2 is YFSETQ. Trimming left V 3 bases short and J 1 base short, with 16 bases between. This CDR3 is CASSSGHTKAQETQYF. The CDR3 coding sequence is TGCGCCAGCAGCTCGGGACACACGAAGGCCCAAGAGACCCAGTACTTC.

The V gene is TRBV7-3, the J gene TRBJ2-7, with 8 bases identical to TRBD1. V trimming: 0 bases; J trimming: 4 bases; junction bases outside the gene matches: 5. The CDR3 is 15 amino acids. Germline V gene sequence: CDR1 SGHTA, CDR2 FQGTGA. CDR3 DNA: TGTGCCAGCAGCTTAACCGGGACAGGCTCTTACGAGCAGTACTTC. Translating it yields CASSLTGTGSYEQYF.

V and J are TRBV5-1 and TRBJ2-7; D might be TRBD2 (6 bases). V was shortened by 0 bases and J by 0 bases, with 13 bases between the two germline ends. This CDR3 contains 16 residues. Germline V gene sequence: CDR1 SGHRS, CDR2 YFSETQ. The CDR3 region has the DNA TGCGCCAGCAGCTTGGGCAGCGCTAGCGCCTCCTACGAGCAGTACTTC. It is translated as CASSLGSASASYEQYF.

This clone was seen more than once but under ten times. This sequence joins TRBV19 and TRBJ2-7, with unresolved D. Germline V gene data show CDR1 as LNHDA and CDR2 as SQIVND (reference sequence). This CDR3 region has 14 residues. The V gene lost 0 bases and the J gene lost 7 bases, with 13 bases spanning the gap. This CDR3 is CASSIDSAWREQYF. CDR3 in DNA: TGTGCCAGTAGTATAGATTCGGCATGGAGAGAGCAGTACTTC. Looking up the rest from reference TRBV19 and TRBJ2-7 gives the full variable domain: DGGITQSPKYLFRKEGQNVTLSCEQNLNHDAMYWYRQDPGQGLRLIYYSQIVNDFQKGDIAEGYSVSREKKESFPLTVTSAQKNPTAFYLCASSIDSAWREQYFGPGTRLTVT.

V and J are TRBV19 and TRBJ2-3, with 16 bases matching TRBD2. The germline V gene has CDR1 LNHDA and CDR2 SQIVND (reference sequence). V shed 9 bases and J 1 base; nucleotides not matched to a gene: 13. The CDR3 totals 19 residues. As DNA, the CDR3 is TGTGCCAGGAAAGGGACTAGCGGGGGGGCCTGGACTTGCACAGATACGCAGTATTTT. It codes for CARKGTSGGAWTCTDTQYF.

The chain has TRBV6-6 and TRBJ2-3, with D maybe TRBD1 (6 bases). This CDR3 contains 14 residues. Germline loops: CDR1 MNHNY, CDR2 SVGAGI (reference sequence). V was cut by 8 bases and J by 4 bases, with 16 bases left in between. As DNA, the CDR3 is TGTGCCAGCTCTAGGACAGACAGCTCAGATACGCAGTATTTT. It is translated as CASSRTDSSDTQYF.

This rearrangement joins TRBV19 to TRBJ2-1; the D is unclear. V lost 2 bases, J lost 4 bases, and 6 bases lay in between. Germline CDR1 LNHDA, CDR2 SQIVND (reference sequence). The CDR3 totals 13 residues. The CDR3 sequence: CASSITGYNEQFF. CDR3 nucleotide sequence: TGTGCCAGTAGTATAACCGGTTACAATGAGCAGTTCTTC.

The V gene is TRBV28, the J gene TRBJ2-3; 8 bases map to TRBD1. This CDR3 is built from 15 residues. J gave up 1 base and V 4 bases, and 4 bases lay outside the gene matches. CDR1 is MDHEN and CDR2 is SYDVKM in the germline V gene. CDR3 region: CASSSPTGGTDTQYF. The CDR3 DNA is TGTGCCAGCAGTTCCCCGACAGGGGGCACAGATACGCAGTATTTT. Variable domain in full (rest from reference TRBV28 and TRBJ2-3): DVKVTQSSRYLVKRTGEKVFLECVQDMDHENMFWYRQDPGLGLRLIYFSYDVKMKEKGDIPEGYSVSREKKERFSLILESASTNQTSMYLCASSSPTGGTDTQYFGPGTRLTVL.

This clone was seen once. The chain couples TRBV27 to TRBJ2-2, with 9 bases identical to TRBD1. Germline V gene lookup returns CDR1 MNHEY and CDR2 SMNVEV (reference sequence). The CDR3 loop spans 17 amino acids. V dropped 5 bases and J dropped 3; count of bases not matched to a gene: 10. This chain's CDR3 is CASSDIPGQGYTGELFF. In nucleotides, the CDR3 is TGTGCCAGCAGTGATATTCCGGGACAGGGATACACCGGGGAGCTGTTTTTT.

V gene TRBV4-1 combines with J gene TRBJ1-2; 7 bases fit TRBD1. V shed 2 bases and J 4 bases; nucleotides not matched to a gene: 13. The germline V gene encodes CDR1 MGHRA and CDR2 YSYEKL. This CDR3 region has 17 residues. CDR3 sequence: CASSQTLTPGQIYGYTF. For the CDR3, the DNA is TGCGCCAGCAGCCAAACCTTGACTCCGGGACAGATCTATGGCTACACCTTC.

The chain is built from TRBV19 and TRBJ2-1; 9 bases map to TRBD2. CDR3 length: 15 residues. CDR1 is LNHDA, CDR2 SQIVND, per germline (reference sequence). Trimming removed 2 bases from V and 6 bases from J; junction bases left unmatched: 5. The CDR3 region has the DNA TGTGCCAGTAGTATATGGGCGGGGGGGTCCAATGAGCAGTTCTTC. It yields the protein CASSIWAGGSNEQFF.

V usage is TRBV15 and J usage is TRBJ2-1, with 8 nucleotides matching TRBD2. The CDR3 extends over 16 amino acids. V lost 3 bases to trimming and J lost 0 bases; unmatched junction nucleotides: 4. The germline gives CDR1 LNHNV, CDR2 YYDKDF (reference sequence). The CDR3 coding sequence is TGTGCCACCAGCAGGAAGCGGGAGAGCTCCTACAATGAGCAGTTCTTC. Its translation: CATSRKRESSYNEQFF.

This clone was recorded once. The chain carries TRBV7-2 and TRBJ1-5, with a tentative D call TRBD1 (5 bases). The CDR3 sequence is 15 residues long. V dropped 5 bases and J dropped 8 bases, with 19 bases sitting between them. CDR1 and CDR2 from the germline V gene are SGHTA and FQGNSA. The CDR3 bases are TGTGCCAGCAGCCCCAGCCTGACAGAGACAAAGCCCCAGCATTTT. It specifies CASSPSLTETKPQHF.

The V call is TRBV6-5, the J call TRBJ2-7, with TRBD2 matching over 11 bases. The length of the CDR3 is 16 residues. V dropped 2 bases and J dropped 4; count of bases not matched to a gene: 7. CDR1 and CDR2 from the germline V gene are MNHEY and SVGAGI. The DNA of the CDR3 is TGTGCCAGCAGTTACAACCTAGCGGGGGGCCTTTACGAGCAGTACTTC. Its translation: CASSYNLAGGLYEQYF.

The V and J genes are TRBV6-5 and TRBJ1-2; D unresolved. The germline CDR1 and CDR2 sequences are MNHEY and SVGAGI. CDR3 length equals 14 residues. V was shortened by 5 bases and J by 5 bases, with 15 bases between the two germline ends. CDR3 amino acids: CASSRRRVEYGYTF. The CDR3 region has the DNA TGTGCCAGCAGTCGCCGGAGGGTTGAGTATGGCTACACCTTC.

The chain is built from TRBV5-1 and TRBJ1-2; D is perhaps TRBD1 (5 bases). V dropped 0 bases and J dropped 8 bases, with 14 bases sitting between them. CDR1 is SGHRS, CDR2 YFSETQ, per germline. The CDR3 length is 14 residues. CDR3 residues: CASSLEQGPFGYTF. CDR3 in DNA: TGCGCCAGCAGCTTGGAGCAGGGTCCCTTCGGCTACACCTTC.

The rearrangement uses TRBV7-2 and TRBJ2-5, with 8 bases identical to TRBD2. The J segment lost 10 bases and the V segment lost 0 bases, leaving 16 bases of the junction unmatched. Germline V gives CDR1 SGHTA, CDR2 FQGNSA. The length of the CDR3 is 17 residues. CDR3 amino acids: CASSLAASGLNLGDQYF. CDR3 coding DNA: TGTGCCAGCAGCTTAGCGGCTAGCGGGCTAAACCTGGGGGACCAGTACTTC.

The rearrangement links TRBV30 to TRBJ2-4; D possibly corresponds to TRBD2 (5 bases). Germline loops: CDR1 GTSNPN, CDR2 SVGIG (reference sequence). Trimming left V 2 bases short and J 3 bases short, with 14 bases between. The CDR3 totals 15 residues. In DNA, the CDR3 is TGTGCCTGGAGTTACGGGGATTTAGTCAAAAACATTCAGTACTTC. This codes for CAWSYGDLVKNIQYF.

CDR3 nucleotides: TGTGCCAGTAGTCCCCCGGCGGGGCAGGGACGCTACGAGCAGTACTTC. Protein: CASSPPAGQGRYEQYF. The chain combines TRBV19 with TRBJ2-7; maybe TRBD2 (6 bases). CDR3 length: 16 residues. CDR1 and CDR2 (germline): LNHDA, SQIVND (reference sequence). The V end was cut by 5 bases, the J end by 3 bases, with 20 bases between.

The chain employs TRBV7-8 and TRBJ1-1; D is uncertain. Trimming took 1 base from V and 11 from J, leaving 17 bases between them. This CDR3 contains 14 residues. CDR1 and CDR2 (germline): SGHVS, FQNEAQ. CDR3 sequence: CASSLELGTRLAFF. CDR3 DNA: TGTGCCAGCAGCTTAGAACTCGGAACGAGGTTGGCTTTCTTT.

The chain uses TRBV6-6 and TRBJ2-3, with TRBD2 as a possible D gene (6 bases). Trimming took 6 bases from V and 0 from J, leaving 7 bases between them. The CDR3 contains 13 residues. Germline lookup yields CDR1 MNHNY and CDR2 SVGAGI (reference sequence). The chain's CDR3 is CASRGGSTDTQYF. The CDR3 region has the DNA TGTGCCAGCAGGGGGGGAAGCACAGATACGCAGTATTTT.

J is TRBJ2-3 and V is TRBV25-1, with D unresolved. CDR3 length: 15 amino acids. V was cut by 8 bases and J by 0 bases, with 15 bases left in between. Per germline, CDR1 MGHDK and CDR2 SYGVNS. CDR3 amino acids: CASGPPQPSTDTQYF. Here the CDR3 DNA reads TGTGCCAGCGGCCCTCCCCAACCTAGCACAGATACGCAGTATTTT.

The V and J genes are TRBV21-1 and TRBJ2-1; TRBD1 was called by the table and not checked on the DNA. TRBV21-1 is deemed a pseudogene. The CDR3 runs 15 residues. CDR3 DNA sequence: TGTGCCAGCAGCAGGGGCGGTGACAACTACAATGAGCAGTTCTTC. This translates into CASSRGGDNYNEQFF.

This clone was detected a few times. The J gene is TRBJ1-6, the V gene TRBV7-3; no reliable D call. Looked up from germline, CDR1 is SGHTA and CDR2 is FQGTGA. The CDR3 sequence is 16 residues long. The ends were cut back, 0 bases at V and 7 bases at J, with 13 bases in the middle. The CDR3 here is CASSLTGSGRNSPLHF. The CDR3 region has the DNA TGTGCCAGCAGCTTAACGGGCAGCGGGAGAAATTCACCCCTCCACTTT.

The J gene is TRBJ1-1, the V gene TRBV7-9; the D is unclear. The germline V and J ends were trimmed by 0 bases and 3 bases, with 17 bases remaining between them. Germline loops: CDR1 SEHNR, CDR2 FQNEAQ (reference sequence). The CDR3 totals 17 residues. For the CDR3, the DNA is TGTGCCAGCAGCTTAGCGTATCGGGAAGGCGTCGACACTGAAGCTTTCTTT. It yields the protein CASSLAYREGVDTEAFF.

The chain joins TRBV7-8 to TRBJ2-7, with 8 bases aligning to TRBD2. This CDR3 has 18 residues. V lost 5 bases, J lost 0 bases, and 15 bases stayed unmatched. Germline V CDR1 and CDR2: SGHVS, FQNEAQ. The CDR3 sequence is CASSMTLAGNYPSYEQYF. Written as DNA, the CDR3 is TGTGCCAGCAGCATGACCCTAGCGGGCAACTACCCCTCCTACGAGCAGTACTTC.

The gene calls are TRBV29-1 and TRBJ2-7; D is ambiguous. Germline V gene sequence: CDR1 SQVTM, CDR2 ANQGSEA. V was pared by 4 bases and J by 4 bases, with 8 bases between. The CDR3 is 11 amino acids. CDR3 in DNA: TGCAGCGTTGGGTCCGAGTACGAGCAGTACTTC. This sequence encodes CSVGSEYEQYF.

This clone was counted a few times. The V call is TRBV11-2, the J call TRBJ1-6, with D perhaps TRBD1 (5 bases). In germline, CDR1 is SGHAT, CDR2 FQNNGV. This CDR3 region has 16 residues. V shed 4 bases and J shed 7 bases, with 17 bases lying between them. The CDR3 sequence is CASSSLRGTGNSPLHF. DNA of the CDR3: TGTGCCAGCAGCTCCCTCCGGGGGACGGGGAATTCACCCCTCCACTTT.

The CDR3 reads CASSLPSEETQYF. As DNA, the CDR3 is TGTGCCAGCAGCTTGCCCTCGGAAGAGACCCAGTACTTC. The V gene is TRBV7-6, the J gene TRBJ2-5, with no clear D. This CDR3 region has 13 residues. Between the trimmed V and J ends, which lost 3 bases and 3 bases, there was a span of 8 bases. Germline V lookup: CDR1 SGHVS, CDR2 FNYEAQ. The complete variable domain, with remaining parts taken from reference TRBV7-6 and TRBJ2-5, reads GAGVSQSPRYKVTKRGQDVALRCDPISGHVSLYWYRQALGQGPEFLTYFNYEAQQDKSGLPNDRFSAERPEGSISTLTIQRTEQRDSAMYRCASSLPSEETQYFGPGTRLLVL.

The rearrangement joins TRBV7-2 to TRBJ2-3, with D possibly TRBD2 on 6 matching bases. The CDR3 spans 13 residues. V was trimmed by 8 bases and J by 0 bases, leaving 9 bases between them. The germline V gene has CDR1 SGHTA and CDR2 FQGNSA. The CDR3 here is CASGLWSTDTQYF. CDR3 sequence (DNA): TGTGCCAGCGGACTATGGAGCACAGATACGCAGTATTTT.